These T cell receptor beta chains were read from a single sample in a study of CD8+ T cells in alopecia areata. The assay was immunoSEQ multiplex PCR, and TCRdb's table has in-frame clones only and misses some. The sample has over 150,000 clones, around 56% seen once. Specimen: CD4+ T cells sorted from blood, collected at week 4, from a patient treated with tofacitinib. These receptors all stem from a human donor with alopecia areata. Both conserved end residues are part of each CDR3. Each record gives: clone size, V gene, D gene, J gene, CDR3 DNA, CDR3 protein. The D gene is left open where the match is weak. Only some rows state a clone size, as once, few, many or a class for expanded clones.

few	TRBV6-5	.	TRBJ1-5	TGTGCCAGCAGTGGTCTTAGGGGCAATCAGCCCCAGCATTTT	CASSGLRGNQPQHF
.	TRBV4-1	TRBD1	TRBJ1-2	TGCGCCAGCAGCCAACCTACCCCCGGGACAGGGAACTATGGCTACACCTTC	CASSQPTPGTGNYGYTF
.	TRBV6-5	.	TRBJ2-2	TGTGCCAGCAGCGCATGGGGGGCCGGCGCCGGGGAGCTGTTTTTT	CASSAWGAGAGELFF
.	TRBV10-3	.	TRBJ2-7	TGTGCCATCAGTCCAAATACGGGGGTTACCTACGAGCAGTACTTC	CAISPNTGVTYEQYF
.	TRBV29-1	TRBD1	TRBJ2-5	TGCAGCGTTAAGACAGGGGCCGAGGAGACCCAGTACTTC	CSVKTGAEETQYF
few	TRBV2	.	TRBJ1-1	TGTGCCACCACAAAACACTCTTTGGACACTGAAGCTTTCTTT	CATTKHSLDTEAFF
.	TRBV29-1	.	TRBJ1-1	TGCAGCGCTGCATCGAGACTTCTGAACACTGAAGCTTTCTTT	CSAASRLLNTEAFF
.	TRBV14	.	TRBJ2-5	TGTGCCAGCAGCCAAGAGGGGAGGACCCAGTACTTC	CASSQEGRTQYF
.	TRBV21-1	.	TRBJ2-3	TGTGCCAGCAGCAAAGGTGGCGGGCAGTACACAGATACGCAGTATTTT	CASSKGGGQYTDTQYF
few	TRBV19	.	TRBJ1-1	TGTGCCACTATTACAGGGAACACTGAAGCTTTCTTT	CATITGNTEAFF
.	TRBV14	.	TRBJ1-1	TGTGCCAGCAGCCGACTCCCCTCGGGTGTATTTTGGATGAACACTGAAGCTTTCTTT	CASSRLPSGVFWMNTEAFF
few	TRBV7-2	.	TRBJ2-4	TGTGCCAGCAGCTTAGGACAGAAAAACATTCAGTACTTC	CASSLGQKNIQYF
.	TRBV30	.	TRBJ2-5	TGTGCCTGGAGTCAAAGGGCTGAGACCCAGTACTTC	CAWSQRAETQYF
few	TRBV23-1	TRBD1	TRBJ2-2	TGCGCCAGATTGTCCCCTTGGACAGGGGGGAACACCGGGGAGCTGTTTTTT	CARLSPWTGGNTGELFF
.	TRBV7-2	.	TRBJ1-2	TGTGCCAGCAGCTTAGCCCTTTATGGTGGCTACACCTTC	CASSLALYGGYTF
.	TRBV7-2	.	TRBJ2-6	TGTGCCAGCAGCTTAACCTCGGGCGGGGCCAACGTCCTGACTTTC	CASSLTSGGANVLTF
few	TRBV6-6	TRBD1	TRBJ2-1	TGTGCCAGCAGTTACGGGACAGGGGGATACAATGAGCAGTTCTTC	CASSYGTGGYNEQFF
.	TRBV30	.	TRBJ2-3	TGTGCCTGGAGTGCGGTTCCCGCGGATACGCAGTATTTT	CAWSAVPADTQYF
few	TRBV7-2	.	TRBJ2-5	TGTGCCAGCAGCTTAAGAGAGGCCCAGTACTTC	CASSLREAQYF
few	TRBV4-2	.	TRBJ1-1	TGTGCCAGCAGCCAAGACGGTGTCAACACTGAAGCTTTCTTT	CASSQDGVNTEAFF
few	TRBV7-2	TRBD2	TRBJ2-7	TGTGCCAGCAGCTCGATAGCGGGGGGGACCTACGAGCAGTACTTC	CASSSIAGGTYEQYF
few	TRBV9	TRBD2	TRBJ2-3	TGTGCCAGCAGCCTCCAAGGGCTAGCGGGGACAGTAGATACGCAGTATTTT	CASSLQGLAGTVDTQYF
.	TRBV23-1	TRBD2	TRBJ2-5	TGCGCCAGCAGTCAATTTGGGGGGGAAGAGACCCAGTACTTC	CASSQFGGEETQYF
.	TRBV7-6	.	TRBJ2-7	TGTGCCAGCAGCTTAGGGGGGTCCGCGTCCTACGAGCAGTACTTC	CASSLGGSASYEQYF
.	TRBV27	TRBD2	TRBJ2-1	TGTGCCAGCAGTTTCACGGGGGGATACAATGAGCAGTTCTTC	CASSFTGGYNEQFF
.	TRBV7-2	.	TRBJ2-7	TGTGCCAGCAGCTTAGATCCAGGACTCTACGAGCAGTACTTC	CASSLDPGLYEQYF
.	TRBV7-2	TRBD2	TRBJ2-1	TGTGCCAGCAGCTTAGCGCGCAGCGGGGGACACAATGAGCAGTTCTTC	CASSLARSGGHNEQFF
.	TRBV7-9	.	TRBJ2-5	TGTGCCAGCAGCGTGGAGACCCAGTACTTC	CASSVETQYF
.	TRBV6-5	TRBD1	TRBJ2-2	TGTGCCAGCTCTACTACAGGGGGGACCGGGGAGCTGTTTTTT	CASSTTGGTGELFF
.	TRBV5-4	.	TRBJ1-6	TGTGCCAGCAGCTTGGTGGCGGGGGAATCACCCCTCCACTTT	CASSLVAGESPLHF
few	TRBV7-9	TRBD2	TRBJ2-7	TGTGCCAGCAGCCAGCCGGGACTAGCGGGGGGGCCCGTGCAGTACTTC	CASSQPGLAGGPVQYF
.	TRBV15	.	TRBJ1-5	TGTGCCACCAGCCCCCGAGGTGGTGACGGTCAGCCCCAGCATTTT	CATSPRGGDGQPQHF
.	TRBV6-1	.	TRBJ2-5	TGTGCCAGCAGTGGCCGGATGGCGGAGTTCGGGACCCAGTACTTC	CASSGRMAEFGTQYF
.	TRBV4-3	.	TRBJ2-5	TGCGCCAGCAGCCAAGAGGGGGGAACAAAAGAGACCCAGTACTTC	CASSQEGGTKETQYF
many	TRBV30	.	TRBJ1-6	TGTGCCTGGAGGCCCGGGGGGATTCGGTCACCCCTCCACTTT	CAWRPGGIRSPLHF
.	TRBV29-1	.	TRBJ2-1	TGCAGCGTTGAAGATCGGCAGCTCAATGAGCAGTTCTTC	CSVEDRQLNEQFF
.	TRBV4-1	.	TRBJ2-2	TGCGCCAGCAGCCAAGATACGAGGGGAGGGCTGTTTTTT	CASSQDTRGGLFF
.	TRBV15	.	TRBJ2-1	TGTGCCACCAGCAGAGATAGAGGGACAAAGTACAATGAGCAGTTCTTC	CATSRDRGTKYNEQFF
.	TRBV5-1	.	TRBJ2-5	TGCGCCAGCAGCTCGGTCCAAGAGACCCAGTACTTC	CASSSVQETQYF
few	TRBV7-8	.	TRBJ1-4	TGTGCCAGCAGCCGCACAGGGGAAAAACTGTTTTTT	CASSRTGEKLFF
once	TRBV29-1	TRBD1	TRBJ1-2	TGCAGCGTTGACGGGGACAGGGGCCCTCCTATCGCCGGCTACACCTTC	CSVDGDRGPPIAGYTF
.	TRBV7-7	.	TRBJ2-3	TGTGCTAGCAGCCCCCAGCCGGGGAATGCAGATACGCAGTATTTT	CASSPQPGNADTQYF
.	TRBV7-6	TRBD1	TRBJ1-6	TGTGCCAGCAGCCCGACAGCCGGGACAGGATTTTCACCCCTCCACTTT	CASSPTAGTGFSPLHF
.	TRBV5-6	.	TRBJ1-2	TGTGCCAGCAGCTTGGACATCAACTATGGCTACACCTTC	CASSLDINYGYTF
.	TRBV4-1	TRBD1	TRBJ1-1	TGCGCCAGCAGCCACGGACAGGGGAGGAACACTGAAGCTTTCTTT	CASSHGQGRNTEAFF
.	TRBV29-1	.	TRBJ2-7	TGCAGCGTTGGGGAGCCACAGGGCTCATCCTACGAGCAGTACTTC	CSVGEPQGSSYEQYF
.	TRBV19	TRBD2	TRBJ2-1	TGTGCCAGTGGCAGGACTAGCGGCTACAATGAGCAGTTCTTC	CASGRTSGYNEQFF
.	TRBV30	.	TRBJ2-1	TGTGCCTTTTGGACCCCAGGAGGAAAGTTCTTC	CAFWTPGGKFF
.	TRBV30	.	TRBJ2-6	TGTGCCTGGAGTGGAGGGTTCTCTGGGGCCAACGTCCTGACTTTC	CAWSGGFSGANVLTF